These T cell receptor beta chains were read from a single sample in a study of T-cell reconstitution after alpha-beta-depleted transplantation in children. TCRdb ran MiXCR on the PCR reads and lists one entry per CDR3 protein. The sample records 900,000 or so distinct CDR3 sequences, about 16% being singletons. The specimen comprised PBMCs, mostly from graft donor cells, sampled 360 days after TCRalphabeta/CD19-depleted stem cell transplant. The receptors here all came from a male patient aged 5 to 17 who had a stem cell transplant for acute lymphoblastic leukemia, so the T cells may come from the graft donor. CDR3s include the opening cysteine and the closing phenylalanine or tryptophan. Part of the rows lack a size; the others show once, few, many or a class for expanded clones.

clone size: NA; V gene: TRBV20-1; CDR3 protein: CSARGQGSYGYTF
clone size: few; V gene: TRBV5-6; CDR3 protein: CASSLAVAGISYNEQFF
clone size: NA; V gene: TRBV7-9; CDR3 protein: CASSLSTSRPPEDTQYF
clone size: many; V gene: TRBV29-1; CDR3 protein: CSVDWPNTGELFF
clone size: few; V gene: TRBV29-1; CDR3 protein: CSVEGTPRGGSKNIQYF
clone size: NA; V gene: TRBV19; CDR3 protein: CASSFGTDLGYTF
clone size: NA; V gene: TRBV24-1; CDR3 protein: CATCQTGTGNTGELFF
clone size: few; V gene: TRBV7-9; CDR3 protein: CASRLLIRDEQFF
clone size: few; V gene: TRBV15; CDR3 protein: CATSYFSGSDEQYF
clone size: few; V gene: TRBV20-1; CDR3 protein: CSARSSPRIQPQHF
clone size: NA; V gene: TRBV6-2/TRBV6-3; CDR3 protein: CASSIAGGPAEQFF
clone size: NA; V gene: TRBV5-1; CDR3 protein: CASRRGQGIAEKLFF
clone size: few; V gene: TRBV7-9; CDR3 protein: CASRQGGLAYEQYF
clone size: NA; V gene: TRBV14; CDR3 protein: CASSQSYLRNNEQFF
clone size: few; V gene: TRBV7-3; CDR3 protein: CASSLSLAGRSEQYF
clone size: NA; V gene: TRBV7-3; CDR3 protein: CASSLAVLNEQFF
clone size: few; V gene: TRBV12-3/TRBV12-4; CDR3 protein: CASSLRHRRYEQYF
clone size: NA; V gene: TRBV29-1; CDR3 protein: CSVVGAKAEQYF
clone size: many; V gene: TRBV9; CDR3 protein: CASSTEAGGAYNEQFF
clone size: few; V gene: TRBV5-1; CDR3 protein: CASSLGNGRLYNEQFF
clone size: many; V gene: TRBV28; CDR3 protein: CASSLGGGGKTQYF
clone size: NA; V gene: TRBV6-1; CDR3 protein: CANSTYEPAF
clone size: NA; V gene: TRBV29-1; CDR3 protein: CSVVGTGPYEQYF
clone size: few; V gene: TRBV29-1; CDR3 protein: CSVEGPVGRNEQFF
clone size: few; V gene: TRBV7-9; CDR3 protein: CASSLLSSGNTIYF
clone size: many; V gene: TRBV29-1; CDR3 protein: CSVGGPGTDTQYF
clone size: few; V gene: TRBV5-1; CDR3 protein: CASSLLVQNSYEQYF
clone size: few; V gene: TRBV12-3/TRBV12-4; CDR3 protein: CASHGPFTNTGELFF
clone size: few; V gene: TRBV5-4; CDR3 protein: CASSLSRFSASGRRFEQFF
clone size: few; V gene: TRBV10-1; CDR3 protein: CASSLDRVDEQYF
clone size: few; V gene: TRBV29-1; CDR3 protein: CSVGFRGSHEQYF
clone size: NA; V gene: TRBV29-1; CDR3 protein: CSALTSGGLNF
clone size: few; V gene: TRBV5-1; CDR3 protein: CASSMTGSEKQYF
clone size: few; V gene: TRBV12-3/TRBV12-4; CDR3 protein: CASSPAMGTGELFF
clone size: few; V gene: TRBV29-1; CDR3 protein: CSAGRDLTDTQYF
clone size: few; V gene: TRBV5-6; CDR3 protein: CASSQNIRNYDEKLFF
clone size: many; V gene: TRBV5-1; CDR3 protein: CASGPGTGVYNEQFF
clone size: NA; V gene: TRBV6-5; CDR3 protein: CASSYSLEDTEAFF
clone size: NA; V gene: TRBV29-1; CDR3 protein: CSVEPDSNEQFF
clone size: NA; V gene: TRBV5-1; CDR3 protein: CASSLRLAVANTGELFF
clone size: NA; V gene: TRBV5-1; CDR3 protein: CASSLKDTRNTEAFF
clone size: few; V gene: TRBV7-9; CDR3 protein: CASSDPKGNEKLFF
clone size: few; V gene: TRBV7-3; CDR3 protein: CASSVTGAADEQFF
clone size: NA; V gene: TRBV7-9; CDR3 protein: CASSRGQEITDTQYF
clone size: few; V gene: TRBV5-6; CDR3 protein: CASSVTGYEQYF
clone size: NA; V gene: TRBV4-2; CDR3 protein: CASSQAERDAGELFF
clone size: NA; V gene: TRBV12-3/TRBV12-4; CDR3 protein: CASSWLGPSGRLFF
clone size: NA; V gene: TRBV7-8; CDR3 protein: CASAAQGGSLHEQYF
clone size: NA; V gene: TRBV6-2/TRBV6-3; CDR3 protein: CASSSTGTSNTEAFF